One and the same sample provided the 22 T cell receptor beta chains below, sequenced in a study of T-cell memory formation after mild COVID-19. TCRdb called the 5' RACE reads again in MiXCR, with one record for every CDR3 protein. This table has just under 550,000 distinct CDR3 sequences, 20% appearing once. The sequenced material came from PBMCs or a T cell subset sorted from them (not recorded which). The source is an adult woman who had mild COVID-19 (a few samples of this study predate the infection). Cell type and time point are not known.

The CDR3 region has the DNA TGTGCCAGCAGCTTAGAGTGGACAGTCCCCGGGGAGCTGTTTTTT. It codes for CASSLEWTVPGELFF. The chain links TRBV7-2 to TRBJ2-2; a possible D gene is TRBD1 (6 bases). This CDR3 has 15 amino acids. Trimming pared 1 base from V and 6 bases from J, leaving 12 bases between. Germline CDR1 is SGHTA and CDR2 is FQGNSA.

The CDR3 DNA reads TGTGCCAGCAGTTACTCGCCTCTTGCCTACGAGCAGTACTTC. The encoded protein is CASSYSPLAYEQYF. The V call is TRBV6-5, the J call TRBJ2-7; no clear D. Germline loops: CDR1 MNHEY, CDR2 SVGAGI. This CDR3 is built from 14 residues. V lost 0 bases to trimming and J lost 2 bases, with 8 bases between them.

This clonotype was counted a few times. The chain has TRBV7-2 and TRBJ2-5; D possibly corresponds to TRBD1 (5 bases). The CDR3 is 13 residues long. Germline V CDR1 and CDR2: SGHTA, FQGNSA. Trimming removed 5 bases at V and 7 bases at J, with 14 bases between. The CDR3 sequence: CASSRVLQGTQYF. Here the CDR3 DNA reads TGTGCCAGCAGCAGGGTCCTTCAGGGGACCCAGTACTTC.

V and J are TRBV7-2 and TRBJ1-1; 8 nucleotides line up with TRBD1. The CDR3 is 17 residues long. V was clipped by 0 bases and J by 1 base; unmatched bases: 7. Germline V gene sequence: CDR1 SGHTA, CDR2 FQGNSA. The DNA of the CDR3 is TGTGCCAGCAGCTTAGCCGCAGGGGGCCTCCCGAACACTGAAGCTTTCTTT. Translating gives CASSLAAGGLPNTEAFF.

The V and J genes are TRBV7-3 and TRBJ1-5; unclear D gene. The CDR3 is 15 residues long. Trimming left V 5 bases short and J 7 bases short, with 18 bases between. Germline V gene lookup returns CDR1 SGHTA and CDR2 FQGTGA. The CDR3 region is CASSTSPGVRQPQHF. The CDR3 DNA follows: TGTGCCAGCAGCACTAGCCCCGGGGTGCGGCAGCCCCAGCATTTT.

This chain joins TRBV11-2 and TRBJ2-7; the match to TRBD2 covers 10 bases. Germline V gene data show CDR1 as SGHAT and CDR2 as FQNNGV. This CDR3 contains 17 residues. The junction had 8 bases not matched to a gene; V was cut back by 2 bases and J by 1 base. This CDR3 reads CASSLTLAGGLSYEQYF. For the CDR3, the DNA is TGTGCCAGCAGCTTAACGTTAGCGGGGGGCCTTTCCTACGAGCAGTACTTC.

This chain connects TRBV4-1 to TRBJ2-2; the D gene could be TRBD1 or TRBD2 (6 bases each). There are 17 residues in the CDR3. Per germline, CDR1 MGHRA and CDR2 YSYEKL. Trimming removed 3 bases from V and 4 bases from J, with 18 bases in between. In nucleotides, the CDR3 is TGCGCCAGCAGCCACCGAGGGGGGCTGGTGAGCACCGGGGAGCTGTTTTTT. It is translated as CASSHRGGLVSTGELFF.

This clonotype was counted many times. V and J are TRBV24-1 and TRBJ2-1; TRBD2 might be the D (6 bases). The CDR3 contains 16 residues. Trimming took 0 bases from V and 0 from J, leaving 8 bases between them. The germline CDR1 and CDR2 sequences are KGHDR and SFDVKD. The CDR3 here is CATSDLPGLSYNEQFF. The CDR3, as DNA: TGTGCCACCAGTGATTTGCCGGGACTCTCCTACAATGAGCAGTTCTTC.

This clonotype occurred a few times. The chain couples TRBV12-3 or TRBV12-4 to TRBJ1-1; D possibly corresponds to TRBD1 (5 bases). This CDR3 is 14 amino acids long. V was clipped by 5 bases and J by 4 bases, with 14 bases between them. CDR3 amino acids: CASSPTGRATEAFF. CDR3 DNA: TGTGCCAGCAGTCCCACAGGTAGGGCCACTGAAGCTTTCTTT.

V and J are TRBV29-1 and TRBJ2-1; D might be TRBD2 (5 bases). The CDR3 sequence is 10 residues long. V lost 6 bases to trimming and J lost 9 bases, with 9 bases between them. Germline V gene sequence: CDR1 SQVTM, CDR2 ANQGSEA. The CDR3 DNA is TGCAGCGTCAGTGGAGGTGAGCAGTTCTTC. Amino acids: CSVSGGEQFF.

The chain recombines TRBV11-2 with TRBJ1-6; weak D call: TRBD1 (6 bases). V was clipped by 4 bases and J by 13 bases, with 23 bases between them. The CDR3 is 16 residues long. CDR1 is SGHAT, CDR2 FQNNGV, per germline. DNA of the CDR3: TGTGCCAGCAGCTCCTACCGGGACACCCGGGAAAAGCCCCTCCACTTT. Translation gives CASSSYRDTREKPLHF.

This chain connects TRBV7-6 to TRBJ1-2, with D tentatively TRBD1 (6 bases). CDR1 is SGHVS and CDR2 is FNYEAQ in the germline V gene. Trimming removed 5 bases at V and 5 bases at J, with 18 bases between. The CDR3 totals 15 residues. DNA of the CDR3: TGTGCCAGCAGCCCATCGGACAGCCCCGCTTATGGCTACACCTTC. It is translated as CASSPSDSPAYGYTF.

The V call is TRBV6-1, the J call TRBJ1-1; TRBD1 might be the D (6 bases). The CDR3 spans 12 residues. Trimming removed 5 bases from V and 7 bases from J, with 11 bases in between. The germline V gene has CDR1 MNHNS and CDR2 SASEGT. This chain's CDR3 is CASSKLQGEAFF. As DNA, the CDR3 is TGTGCCAGCAGTAAATTACAGGGTGAAGCTTTCTTT.

This clonotype was seen a few times. V gene TRBV7-2 combines with J gene TRBJ2-7, with D possibly being TRBD1 (5 bases). The CDR3 has 13 amino acids. Per the germline V gene, CDR1 is SGHTA and CDR2 is FQGNSA. V shed 5 bases and J shed 2 bases, with 10 bases lying between them. CDR3 loop: CASSTRATYEQYF. CDR3 sequence (DNA): TGTGCCAGCAGCACCAGGGCAACCTACGAGCAGTACTTC.

The V call is TRBV21-1, the J call TRBJ2-7; TRBD1 is taken as the D call from the table, unchecked against the DNA. TRBV21-1 is a documented pseudogene. The CDR3 sequence is 14 residues long. CDR3 residues: CASSKVTGRHEQYF. CDR3 DNA: TGTGCCAGCAGCAAAGTAACAGGGAGACACGAGCAGTACTTC.

The rearrangement joins TRBV20-1 to TRBJ2-3, with 8 bases identical to TRBD1. The germline CDR1 and CDR2 sequences are DFQATT and SNEGSKA (reference sequence). Trimming at V came to 5 bases and at J to 2 bases, leaving 6 bases not matched to a gene. There are 14 residues in the CDR3. In nucleotides, the CDR3 is TGCAGTGCTCCTGGACAGGGAAACACAGATACGCAGTATTTT. Translating it yields CSAPGQGNTDTQYF.

This clonotype was counted ten times or more. The V gene is TRBV7-6, the J gene TRBJ2-5, with D possibly matching TRBD2 (6 bases). Trimming took 5 bases from V and 7 from J, leaving 20 bases between them. Germline V gene sequence: CDR1 SGHVS, CDR2 FNYEAQ. The CDR3 spans 15 residues. The CDR3 loop is CASSRDSGNGLTQYF. Here the CDR3 DNA reads TGTGCCAGCAGCCGGGACTCCGGCAATGGGTTGACCCAGTACTTC.

CDR3 amino acids: CASRQGYEQYF. CDR3 coding DNA: TGTGCCAGCCGACAGGGCTACGAGCAGTACTTC. The chain uses TRBV2 and TRBJ2-7; 7 bases line up with TRBD1. Trimming at V came to 8 bases and at J to 3 bases, leaving 1 base not matched to a gene. Germline values: CDR1 SNHLY, CDR2 FYNNEI. The CDR3 is 11 residues long.

The chain couples TRBV30 to TRBJ2-1, with 7 bases matching TRBD1. Germline V gene sequence: CDR1 GTSNPN, CDR2 SVGIG (reference sequence). Losses at the gene ends were 4 bases for V and 4 bases for J; bases not matched to a gene: 13. CDR3 length: 16 amino acids. The CDR3 loop is CAWTSLTGTAYNEQFF. The CDR3 region has the DNA TGTGCCTGGACCTCGTTAACCGGGACAGCTTACAATGAGCAGTTCTTC. The variable domain in full, with the rest retrieved from reference TRBV30 and TRBJ2-1, is SQTIHQWPATLVQPVGSPLSLECTVEGTSNPNLYWYRQAAGRGLQLLFYSVGIGQISSEVPQNLSASRPQDRQFILSSKKLLLSDSGFYLCAWTSLTGTAYNEQFFGPGTRLTVL.

The chain has TRBV12-3 or TRBV12-4 and TRBJ2-7; 7 positions agree with TRBD1. This CDR3 is 16 amino acids long. The junction had 11 bases not matched to a gene; V was cut back by 5 bases and J by 1 base. The CDR3 region is CASSAIQDRSSYEQYF. The CDR3 DNA reads as TGTGCCAGCAGTGCAATACAGGACAGGTCATCCTACGAGCAGTACTTC.

Concerning this clonotype: This may come from a read error, since a much larger clone is one base off. V usage is TRBV3-1 and J usage is TRBJ2-7; D gene uncertain. The V and J ends lost 0 bases and 5 bases respectively, with 2 bases between them. The CDR3 has 11 amino acids. CDR1 and CDR2 (germline): LGHDT, YNNKEL (reference sequence). The CDR3 DNA sequence: TGTGCCAGCAGCCAAGACGACGAGCAGTACTTC. This codes for CASSQDDEQYF.

This chain connects TRBV6-5 to TRBJ1-2; no definite D call. CDR1 and CDR2 from the germline V gene are MNHEY and SVGAGI. The V end lost 8 bases, the J end lost 5 bases, and 9 bases lay between the germline ends. The CDR3 consists of 11 residues. The CDR3 spells CASAGWYGYTF. CDR3 sequence (DNA): TGTGCCAGCGCGGGGTGGTATGGCTACACCTTC.